The rows below give T cell receptor beta chains drawn from one sample of a study of blood T cell repertoires in COVID-19. Here immunoSEQ multiplex PCR was the method, and the copy in TCRdb shows in-frame clones only, minus some. The top ten hold 25% to 35% of the sample, which has 35,000 to 45,000 clones, 70% to 80% seen once. The sequencing input was peripheral blood. The receptors stem from an older woman with acute or convalescent COVID-19. The CDR3 runs from the conserved cysteine through the conserved F or W. The order of the fields is J gene, clone size, V gene, D gene, CDR3 protein, CDR3 DNA. The D gene is left open where the match is weak. Clone size is shown for a subset of rows, as once, few, many or a class of expanded clone.

J: TRBJ2-1
size: once
V: TRBV20-1
D: NA
CDR3: CSAGGTWYNEQFF
DNA: TGCAGTGCTGGTGGGACTTGGTACAATGAGCAGTTCTTC

J: TRBJ1-1
size: many
V: TRBV6-2/TRBV6-3
D: TRBD1
CDR3: CASSYPETGSSLF
DNA: TGTGCCAGCAGTTACCCTGAGACAGGGTCAAGTCTATTT

J: TRBJ1-1
size: NA
V: TRBV7-9
D: TRBD1
CDR3: CASSRGQGTNTEAFF
DNA: TGTGCCAGCAGCAGGGGACAGGGAACGAACACTGAAGCTTTCTTT

J: TRBJ1-2
size: NA
V: TRBV5-6
D: TRBD1
CDR3: CASSFTGGANGYTF
DNA: TGTGCCAGCAGCTTTACAGGGGGCGCAAATGGCTACACCTTC

J: TRBJ1-4
size: few
V: TRBV5-4
D: NA
CDR3: CASSVRVEDEKLFF
DNA: TGTGCCAGCAGCGTTCGGGTAGAGGATGAAAAACTGTTTTTT

J: TRBJ2-1
size: few
V: TRBV11-2
D: TRBD1
CDR3: CASSPLTGMNEQFF
DNA: TGTGCCAGCAGCCCGCTGACAGGGATGAATGAGCAGTTCTTC

J: TRBJ2-5
size: few
V: TRBV12-3/TRBV12-4
D: NA
CDR3: CASSRGQKETQYF
DNA: TGTGCCAGCAGCCGAGGACAGAAAGAGACCCAGTACTTC

J: TRBJ1-2
size: NA
V: TRBV29-1
D: NA
CDR3: CSVETGFGYTF
DNA: TGCAGCGTTGAAACCGGGTTTGGCTACACCTTC

J: TRBJ2-2
size: NA
V: TRBV5-4
D: NA
CDR3: CASSLSRVSTGELFF
DNA: TGTGCCAGCAGCTTGAGCAGGGTCAGCACCGGGGAGCTGTTTTTT

J: TRBJ1-1
size: NA
V: TRBV30
D: NA
CDR3: CAWSRGGTEAFF
DNA: TGTGCCTGGAGTAGAGGGGGCACTGAAGCTTTCTTT

J: TRBJ2-7
size: NA
V: TRBV30
D: TRBD1
CDR3: CAYTGQGAYEQYF
DNA: TGTGCCTACACCGGACAGGGTGCCTACGAGCAGTACTTC

J: TRBJ2-3
size: once
V: TRBV2
D: TRBD1
CDR3: CASVKGQPTDTQYF
DNA: TGTGCCAGCGTTAAGGGACAGCCTACAGATACGCAGTATTTT

J: TRBJ2-5
size: NA
V: TRBV28
D: NA
CDR3: CASSPTHRVLETQYF
DNA: TGTGCCAGCAGTCCTACACACAGGGTTCTAGAGACCCAGTACTTC

J: TRBJ2-1
size: NA
V: TRBV11-2
D: TRBD2
CDR3: CASSVTSGSYNEQFF
DNA: TGTGCCAGCAGCGTAACTAGCGGGAGTTACAATGAGCAGTTCTTC

J: TRBJ2-1
size: NA
V: TRBV5-1
D: NA
CDR3: CASSPGLGRRSYNEQFF
DNA: TGCGCCAGCAGCCCGGGCCTGGGGAGGCGATCCTACAATGAGCAGTTCTTC

J: TRBJ1-1
size: few
V: TRBV7-2
D: NA
CDR3: CASSLQGLGTEAFF
DNA: TGTGCCAGCAGCTTACAGGGATTGGGCACTGAAGCTTTCTTT

J: TRBJ1-1
size: NA
V: TRBV24-1
D: NA
CDR3: CATSSTSADSRFGAFF
DNA: TGTGCCACCAGTTCCACTTCGGCCGACAGTAGATTTGGAGCTTTCTTT

J: TRBJ2-5
size: NA
V: TRBV5-4
D: NA
CDR3: CASSHKDRLVETQYF
DNA: TGTGCCAGCAGCCACAAAGACAGGTTGGTGGAGACCCAGTACTTC

J: TRBJ2-1
size: few
V: TRBV14
D: TRBD2
CDR3: CASSQGWGRLAGGYNEQFF
DNA: TGTGCCAGCAGCCAAGGATGGGGTAGACTAGCGGGAGGGTACAATGAGCAGTTCTTC

J: TRBJ1-6
size: NA
V: TRBV3-1/TRBV3-2
D: TRBD1
CDR3: CASSLRQGRDSPLHF
DNA: TGTGCCAGCAGCCTTCGACAGGGAAGGGATTCACCCCTCCACTTT

J: TRBJ1-5
size: NA
V: TRBV6-4
D: NA
CDR3: CASSDRRGQPQHF
DNA: TGTGCCAGCAGTGACCGCAGGGGCCAGCCCCAGCATTTT

J: TRBJ1-6
size: NA
V: TRBV28
D: NA
CDR3: CASTIRGRGNSPLHF
DNA: TGTGCCAGCACCATCAGGGGCAGGGGAAATTCACCCCTCCACTTT

J: TRBJ2-2
size: NA
V: TRBV7-9
D: NA
CDR3: CASSSSRDVNTGELFF
DNA: TGTGCCAGCAGCTCCAGCAGGGATGTGAACACCGGGGAGCTGTTTTTT

J: TRBJ1-2
size: NA
V: TRBV6-2/TRBV6-3
D: NA
CDR3: CASSYLGQLNYGYTF
DNA: TGTGCCAGCAGTTACCTAGGACAACTGAACTATGGCTACACCTTC

J: TRBJ2-7
size: NA
V: TRBV28
D: NA
CDR3: CASSSNFLGVTSYEQYF
DNA: TGTGCCAGCAGCTCAAATTTTCTCGGGGTAACGTCCTACGAGCAGTACTTC

J: TRBJ1-5
size: NA
V: TRBV7-2
D: NA
CDR3: CASRRDTYSNQPQHF
DNA: TGTGCCAGCAGAAGGGACACCTATAGCAATCAGCCCCAGCATTTT

J: TRBJ1-6
size: NA
V: TRBV2
D: NA
CDR3: CASGEGRQSSYNSPLHF
DNA: TGTGCCAGCGGCGAGGGTCGGCAGAGCTCCTATAATTCACCCCTCCACTTT

J: TRBJ2-7
size: NA
V: TRBV29-1
D: TRBD1
CDR3: CSVELQGAYEQYF
DNA: TGCAGCGTTGAGTTACAGGGGGCCTACGAGCAGTACTTC

J: TRBJ1-2
size: NA
V: TRBV28
D: NA
CDR3: CASTQQGITRAWIHTF
DNA: TGTGCCAGCACCCAACAGGGTATTACAAGAGCTTGGATCCACACCTTC

J: TRBJ2-2
size: NA
V: TRBV19
D: TRBD2
CDR3: CASRPTSGKNTGELFF
DNA: TGTGCCAGTAGACCTACTAGCGGGAAGAACACCGGGGAGCTGTTTTTT

J: TRBJ2-3
size: NA
V: TRBV12-3/TRBV12-4
D: NA
CDR3: CASSYGSPDTQYF
DNA: TGTGCCAGCAGTTACGGGTCTCCAGATACGCAGTATTTT

J: TRBJ2-7
size: NA
V: TRBV21-1
D: NA
CDR3: CASSTNHRGSEIYYEQYF
DNA: TGTGCCAGCAGCACAAACCACCGGGGGTCCGAGATCTACTACGAGCAGTACTTC

J: TRBJ1-5
size: NA
V: TRBV30
D: NA
CDR3: CAWSLPGIQPQHF
DNA: TGTGCCTGGAGTCTTCCAGGGATTCAGCCCCAGCATTTT

J: TRBJ1-2
size: once
V: TRBV6-5
D: NA
CDR3: CASSRKQGSSYGYTF
DNA: TGTGCCAGCAGTCGAAAGCAAGGGAGCAGCTATGGCTACACCTTC

J: TRBJ2-3
size: NA
V: TRBV18
D: TRBD2
CDR3: CASSRELAANTDTQYF
DNA: TGTGCCAGCTCACGAGAACTAGCGGCCAACACAGATACGCAGTATTTT

J: TRBJ2-2
size: NA
V: TRBV9
D: NA
CDR3: CASSPTRSNTGELFF
DNA: TGTGCCAGCAGCCCGACGCGGTCGAACACCGGGGAGCTGTTTTTT

J: TRBJ2-1
size: NA
V: TRBV6-1
D: TRBD2
CDR3: CASSVQTSGPYNEQFF
DNA: TGTGCCAGCAGTGTCCAGACTAGCGGGCCTTACAATGAGCAGTTCTTC